Below, 21 T cell receptor beta chains from the same sample are listed, as sequenced in a study of radiation and T cells in renal cell carcinoma. TCRdb's table, derived via immunoSEQ multiplex PCR, lists solely in-frame clones and lacks some. The sample lists 7,200 or so clones; 65% were seen once. Treatment defined: treatment-naive control, cytoreductive nephrectomy. This sample comprised tumor tissue, obtained from a patient whose treatment was nephrectomy without radiotherapy. Source of these receptors: a woman aged 70-85 years with renal cell carcinoma.

The chain couples TRBV19 to TRBJ1-6; D unresolved. The CDR3 covers 13 residues. The germline V gene has CDR1 LNHDA and CDR2 SQIVND (reference sequence). The V end lost 3 bases, the J end lost 7 bases, and 7 bases lay between the germline ends. DNA of the CDR3: TGTGCCAGTAGTATCGAGCCCAATTCACCCCTCCACTTT. It translates to CASSIEPNSPLHF.

J is TRBJ1-2 and V is TRBV27; D is unclear. Germline assignment: CDR1 MNHEY and CDR2 SMNVEV (reference sequence). Trimming stripped 6 bases from V and 4 bases from J, with 9 bases between. This CDR3 comprises 12 residues. The DNA of the CDR3 is TGTGCCAGCAGGACGCGGCTCTATGGCTACACCTTC. Protein sequence: CASRTRLYGYTF.

The rearrangement links TRBV9 to TRBJ1-4; 7 bases line up with TRBD1. This CDR3 spans 14 amino acids. V gave up 4 bases and J gave up 7 bases; unmatched junction bases: 7. Germline CDR1 and CDR2: SGDLS and YYNGEE. Here the CDR3 DNA reads TGTGCCAGCAGCCTGGGACAGCCTGGTGAAAAACTGTTTTTT. It is translated as CASSLGQPGEKLFF.

The rearrangement joins TRBV4-1 to TRBJ1-5, with unresolved D. The germline gives CDR1 MGHRA, CDR2 YSYEKL. The CDR3 totals 16 residues. The V end was cut by 0 bases, the J end by 0 bases, with 9 bases between. The CDR3 DNA reads TGCGCCAGCAGCCAAGACGAAGGGTATAGCAATCAGCCCCAGCATTTT. This gives the protein CASSQDEGYSNQPQHF.

The CDR3 reads CASSVGPTPSSYEQYF. In DNA, the CDR3 is TGTGCCAGCAGCGTAGGCCCAACACCCAGCTCCTACGAGCAGTACTTC. The genes are TRBV9 and TRBJ2-7; D is unresolved. V was shortened by 0 bases and J by 0 bases, with 13 bases between the two germline ends. The CDR3 length is 16 residues. Germline CDR1 reads SGDLS; CDR2 reads YYNGEE.

This clone showed up just a few times. CDR3 sequence: CASSYSQGVGYTF. The CDR3 nucleotides read TGTGCCAGCAGTTACTCGCAAGGGGTCGGCTACACCTTC. This sequence joins TRBV6-6 and TRBJ1-2, with D possibly being TRBD1 (5 bases). The germline V gene has CDR1 MNHNY and CDR2 SVGAGI (reference sequence). The V end was cut by 0 bases, the J end by 8 bases, with 10 bases between. The CDR3 runs to 13 residues.

The rearrangement links TRBV2 to TRBJ2-3, with 8 bases lining up with TRBD2. The germline V gene encodes CDR1 SNHLY and CDR2 FYNNEI. Unmatched junction bases numbered 6, after V lost 9 bases and J lost 4 bases. There are 13 residues in the CDR3. DNA for the CDR3: TGTGCCAGTCGGACTAGCAAGGCAGATACGCAGTATTTT. Its protein is CASRTSKADTQYF.

In its sample, this clone was seen once. This chain joins TRBV6-1 and TRBJ2-1; 8 bases fit TRBD2. Germline trimming cut 4 bases from V and 2 bases from J; bases unmatched to any gene: 4. Germline CDR1 reads MNHNS; CDR2 reads SASEGT. This CDR3 spans 15 amino acids. The CDR3 nucleotides read TGTGCCAGCAGTGCTGACGGGGGGGCCTACAATGAGCAGTTCTTC. This sequence encodes CASSADGGAYNEQFF.

The chain recombines TRBV5-1 with TRBJ2-1; perhaps TRBD2 as D (7 bases). V was shortened by 1 base and J by 0 bases, with 23 bases between the two germline ends. This CDR3 comprises 20 residues. The V gene's germline CDR1 is SGHRS and CDR2 YFSETQ. In nucleotides, the CDR3 is TGCGCCAGCAGCTTGCTTGGACTTGCTTCGGGGGGCCCCTCCTACAATGAGCAGTTCTTC. This encodes CASSLLGLASGGPSYNEQFF.

The CDR3 loop is CASSSTVNTEAFF. As DNA, the CDR3 is TGTGCCAGCAGCTCGACAGTTAACACTGAAGCTTTCTTT. The chain uses TRBV5-4 and TRBJ1-1; D is perhaps TRBD1 (5 bases). Trimming shortened V by 3 bases and J by 2 bases, and 8 bases separated the two germline ends. The CDR3 has 13 residues. CDR1 and CDR2 (germline): SGHNT, YYREEE (reference sequence). The full variable domain, with the rest looked up from reference TRBV5-4 and TRBJ1-1, is ETGVTQSPTHLIKTRGQQVTLRCSSQSGHNTVSWYQQALGQGPQFIFQYYREEENGRGNFPPRFSGLQFPNYSSELNVNALELDDSALYLCASSSTVNTEAFFGQGTRLTVV.

There are a few counts of this clone. The chain uses TRBV10-3 and TRBJ1-4; D is undetermined. The germline CDR1 and CDR2 sequences are ENHRY and SYGVKD. The CDR3 is 12 residues long. The V gene lost 5 bases and the J gene lost 3 bases, with 4 bases spanning the gap. Written as DNA, the CDR3 is TGTGCCATCAGTAGGGCTAATGAAAAACTGTTTTTT. Translating gives CAISRANEKLFF.

The chain combines TRBV7-6 with TRBJ2-1; 7 bases map to TRBD2. Germline V gives CDR1 SGHVS, CDR2 FNYEAQ. This CDR3 is 12 amino acids long. Trimming removed 10 bases from V and 4 bases from J; junction bases left unmatched: 4. CDR3 loop: CATTAGYNEQFF. CDR3 nucleotide sequence: TGTGCCACTACAGCGGGGTACAATGAGCAGTTCTTC.

The chain uses TRBV7-8 and TRBJ2-3; 12 bases map to TRBD2. The CDR3 spans 19 residues. CDR1 is SGHVS and CDR2 is FQNEAQ in the germline V gene. V gave up 4 bases and J gave up 1 base; unmatched junction bases: 12. CDR3 region: CASSSLLGASGGGTDTQYF. The CDR3 DNA follows: TGTGCCAGCAGCTCACTCCTTGGGGCTAGCGGGGGGGGCACAGATACGCAGTATTTT.

This chain links TRBV5-4 with TRBJ1-1, with a weak D call TRBD1 (5 bases). Germline lookup yields CDR1 SGHNT and CDR2 YYREEE (reference sequence). CDR3 size: 14 residues. The V end lost 0 bases, the J end lost 8 bases, and 14 bases lay between the germline ends. Written as DNA, the CDR3 is TGTGCCAGCAGCTTGGGGGGCATCAGGATAGAAGCTTTCTTT. Protein sequence: CASSLGGIRIEAFF.

The chain uses TRBV6-5 and TRBJ2-7; D is ambiguous. This CDR3 comprises 14 residues. CDR1 and CDR2 (germline): MNHEY, SVGAGI. Trimming took 4 bases from V and 5 from J, leaving 15 bases between them. CDR3 sequence: CASSLGWGRNEQYF. In nucleotides, the CDR3 is TGTGCCAGCAGTTTAGGGTGGGGTAGGAACGAGCAGTACTTC.

V gene TRBV6-1 combines with J gene TRBJ1-2, with D unclear. The CDR3 has 15 residues. Germline V lookup: CDR1 MNHNS, CDR2 SASEGT. Trimming pared 11 bases from V and 4 bases from J, leaving 23 bases between. The CDR3 loop reads CACQVVGEAFYGYTF. The CDR3 DNA reads TGTGCCTGCCAGGTGGTGGGCGAGGCGTTCTATGGCTACACCTTC.

This clone is a singleton in its sample. The CDR3 DNA follows: TGTGCCAGCAGGACAGGGTTTTCTAGCACAGATACGCAGTATTTT. As protein: CASRTGFSSTDTQYF. The chain combines TRBV2 with TRBJ2-3; TRBD1 matches at 7 bases. J gave up 0 bases and V 6 bases, and 6 bases lay outside the gene matches. This CDR3 has 15 amino acids. CDR1 SNHLY and CDR2 FYNNEI come from the germline V gene.

Here the CDR3 DNA reads TGTGCCAGTAGTAAGGGGGGCCTTCCAGATGAAAAACTGTTTTTT. Translation: CASSKGGLPDEKLFF. The rearrangement joins TRBV19 to TRBJ1-4, with D possibly TRBD1 on 6 matching bases. Trimming stripped 4 bases from V and 6 bases from J, with 15 bases between. The CDR3 loop spans 15 amino acids. Germline V gene lookup returns CDR1 LNHDA and CDR2 SQIVND (reference sequence).

The chain joins TRBV6-6 to TRBJ2-7; TRBD1 is a possible D gene (5 bases). The ends were cut back, 0 bases at V and 3 bases at J, with 9 bases in the middle. This CDR3 region has 14 residues. Per germline, CDR1 MNHNY and CDR2 SVGAGI (reference sequence). The CDR3 is CASSYSWQGYEQYF. In DNA form, the CDR3 reads TGTGCCAGCAGTTACTCGTGGCAGGGCTACGAGCAGTACTTC.

The V call is TRBV5-4, the J call TRBJ2-7; D gene ambiguous. This CDR3 has 15 amino acids. Trimming removed 0 bases at V and 1 base at J, with 11 bases between. Germline CDR1 reads SGHNT; CDR2 reads YYREEE (reference sequence). Here the CDR3 reads CASSLASGGSYEQYF. Written as DNA, the CDR3 is TGTGCCAGCAGCTTGGCTTCTGGTGGGTCCTACGAGCAGTACTTC.

This rearrangement joins TRBV5-1 to TRBJ2-2; D gene uncertain. V lost 2 bases and J 3 bases, leaving 5 bases between the germline ends. Germline loops: CDR1 SGHRS, CDR2 YFSETQ. The CDR3 sequence is 13 residues long. The CDR3 DNA follows: TGCGCCAGCAGCTTACTATACACCGGGGAGCTGTTTTTT. This sequence encodes CASSLLYTGELFF.